The rows below give T cell receptor beta chains drawn from one sample of a study of human T cells and chemical hapten exposure. Via MiXCR, TCRdb re-called the reads, giving one row per CDR3 protein. This sample yields fewer than 150,000 distinct CDR3 sequences, of which 8% to 9.5% are seen a single time; around 1.4% belongs to the top ten. Sequencing used whole blood. These receptors were taken from a human donor in good health. Some clones in this sample may be carry-over from other donors' samples. CDR3s include the opening cysteine and the closing phenylalanine or tryptophan. Each record gives: J gene, D gene, CDR3 length, V gene, clone size, CDR3 DNA, CDR3 protein. A D gene is named only where the DNA matches it firmly. Only part of the rows carry a size: once, few, many, or a class if the clone is expanded.

TRBJ1-2	TRBD1	13	TRBV6-5	many	TGTGCCAGCAGCCCCGGGACAGCGGGGGGCTACACCTTC	CASSPGTAGGYTF
TRBJ2-1	TRBD2	18	TRBV11-2	many	TGTGCCAGCAGCTTAGATCGGCTAGCGGGCACTCCCTACAATGAGCAGTTCTTC	CASSLDRLAGTPYNEQFF
TRBJ1-2	TRBD1	13	TRBV29-1	few	TGCAGCGTGCGGGACAGGGGGCGGCATGGCTACACCTTC	CSVRDRGRHGYTF
TRBJ1-2	TRBD1	13	TRBV20-1	many	TGCAGTGCCACGGGGGACAGCGTATATGGCTACACCTTC	CSATGDSVYGYTF
TRBJ2-7	TRBD1	15	TRBV20-1	many	TGCAGTGCTAGTGGATCGGGACAGCGTACCTACGAGCAGTACTTC	CSASGSGQRTYEQYF
TRBJ2-5	TRBD1	14	TRBV2	many	TGTGCCAGCTTCGACAGGGGGCAGGAAGAGACCCAGTACTTC	CASFDRGQEETQYF
TRBJ2-1	-	19	TRBV4-3	-	TGCGCCAGCAGCCAACTAAGGCTCAGGGACGCTAGCTCCTACAATGAGCAGTTCTTC	CASSQLRLRDASSYNEQFF
TRBJ2-3	-	18	TRBV6-1	-	TGTGCCAGCCGGGGAGAAGCGGACGGTGTTTCTAGCACAGATACGCAGTATTTT	CASRGEADGVSSTDTQYF
TRBJ1-2	TRBD1	12	TRBV6-6	few	TGTGCCAGCAGAGGGACAGGTGGTGGCTACACCTTC	CASRGTGGGYTF
TRBJ1-2	-	13	TRBV27	many	TGTGCCAGCAGTTTGTTCAGGGAGGGAGGCTACACCTTC	CASSLFREGGYTF
TRBJ1-1	-	16	TRBV6-2/TRBV6-3	few	TGTGCCAGCAGTTACTCCAGTTTTACAGGGACCACTGAAGCTTTCTTT	CASSYSSFTGTTEAFF
TRBJ2-5	TRBD2	16	TRBV27	few	TGTGCCAGCAGTGGTGGGGGGACTAGCGGGGGAGAGACCCAGTACTTC	CASSGGGTSGGETQYF
TRBJ1-1	-	16	TRBV7-9	many	TGTGCCAGCAGCTTAATTCCAGAAACGGCCAACACTGAAGCTTTCTTT	CASSLIPETANTEAFF
TRBJ2-6	-	15	TRBV7-8	few	TGTGCCAGCAGCTTAACGCAGTCTGGGGCCAACGTCCTGACTTTC	CASSLTQSGANVLTF
TRBJ2-7	-	15	TRBV28	-	TGTGCCAGCAGCCCTACACGAACCGGGAGTTACAAGCAGTACTTC	CASSPTRTGSYKQYF
TRBJ1-2	-	15	TRBV12-3/TRBV12-4	few	TGTGCCAGCAGCCCTGGACGGACCGTCAACTATGGCTACACCTTC	CASSPGRTVNYGYTF
TRBJ2-7	TRBD1	14	TRBV7-9	-	TGTGCCAGCAGCTCCAGGACAGGGGGCAACGAGCAGTACTTC	CASSSRTGGNEQYF
TRBJ2-7	-	14	TRBV5-5	many	TGTGCCAGCAGCCCAGGACAGACCCCCTACGAGCAGTACTTC	CASSPGQTPYEQYF
TRBJ2-3	TRBD2	15	TRBV20-1	many	TGCAGTGCCAATTCTCTAGCGGGGGGCACAGATACGCAGTATTTT	CSANSLAGGTDTQYF
TRBJ1-5	-	14	TRBV19	few	TGTGCCAGTAGTATAGTAGGGAGCAATCAGCCCCAGCATTTT	CASSIVGSNQPQHF
TRBJ1-2	-	13	TRBV10-3	many	TGTGCCATCAGTACCCAGGGCTCTTATGGCTACACCTTC	CAISTQGSYGYTF
TRBJ2-1	TRBD2	15	TRBV6-1	-	TGTGCCAGCAGTGACTTAGCGGGAGAGGGTAATGAGCAGTTCTTC	CASSDLAGEGNEQFF
TRBJ1-2	-	11	TRBV5-1	many	TGCGCCAGCAGCTTCGGCTATGGCTACACCTTC	CASSFGYGYTF
TRBJ2-1	TRBD1	18	TRBV11-2	few	TGTGCCAGCAGCTTAGGACTTCGCGGACAGGGGGCTTACAATGAGCAGTTCTTC	CASSLGLRGQGAYNEQFF
TRBJ1-4	TRBD1	16	TRBV27	few	TGTGCCGTGGGGGACGACAGGGGTCCACCCTGGGAAAAACTGTTTTTT	CAVGDDRGPPWEKLFF
TRBJ1-1	-	14	TRBV7-2	-	TGTGCCAGCAGCTTAATGGCTGCGAACACTGAAGCTTTCTTT	CASSLMAANTEAFF
TRBJ2-1	-	14	TRBV14	few	TGTGCCAGCAGCCAAGGAGGGTCCTACAATGAGCAGTTCTTC	CASSQGGSYNEQFF
TRBJ1-2	-	13	TRBV18	many	TGTGCCAGCTCACAGGGGGTTGACTATGGCTACACCTTC	CASSQGVDYGYTF
TRBJ2-2	TRBD2	15	TRBV10-3	-	TGTGCCATCAGCGAACTAGCGGGAGACACCGGGGAGCTGTTTTTT	CAISELAGDTGELFF
TRBJ1-6	-	14	TRBV7-6	many	TGTGCCAGCAGCCCGGACGGGTATAATTCACCCCTCCACTTT	CASSPDGYNSPLHF
TRBJ1-2	-	13	TRBV5-4	-	TGTGCCAGCAGCAGGGACGCGAGCTATGGCTACACCTTC	CASSRDASYGYTF
TRBJ2-1	-	13	TRBV29-1	many	TGCAGCGTTGAAGGGCTTATCCACAATGAGCAGTTCTTC	CSVEGLIHNEQFF
TRBJ2-1	-	15	TRBV4-3	few	TGCGCCAGCAGCCCACGACAGGGACGGGGGAATGAGCAGTTCTTC	CASSPRQGRGNEQFF
TRBJ2-2	-	15	TRBV7-9	-	TGTGCCAGCAGCTCTGCCTTCCCCAACACCGGGGAGCTGTTTTTT	CASSSAFPNTGELFF
TRBJ2-3	-	12	TRBV20-1	many	TGCAGTGCTAGAGATCGCACAGATACGCAGTATTTT	CSARDRTDTQYF
TRBJ1-5	TRBD1	16	TRBV15	many	TGTGCCACCAGCAGAGATCGGGGGACAGGGGGGCAGCCCCAGCATTTT	CATSRDRGTGGQPQHF
TRBJ2-1	TRBD2	18	TRBV19	-	TGTGCCAGTAGTCCCGGGACTAGCGGGTTTGGGAACTACAATGAGCAGTTCTTC	CASSPGTSGFGNYNEQFF
TRBJ1-1	-	13	TRBV5-1	-	TGCGCCAGCAGCTTGGGGCCGCCGGGTGAAGCTTTCTTT	CASSLGPPGEAFF
TRBJ2-1	TRBD1	15	TRBV27	few	TGTGCCAGCAGTCCCGGACAGGGCCGCTACAATGAGCAGTTCTTC	CASSPGQGRYNEQFF
TRBJ1-2	-	13	TRBV19	-	TGTGCCAGTAGTATCGAGTCGGGGTATGGCTACACCTTC	CASSIESGYGYTF
TRBJ2-7	-	15	TRBV10-3	many	TGTGCCATCAGGGGGGAAGGAGGAATAACCTACGAGCAGTACTTC	CAIRGEGGITYEQYF
TRBJ1-6	-	13	TRBV20-1	many	TGCAGTGCTAGTAGTACAGGCAATTCACCCCTCCACTTT	CSASSTGNSPLHF
TRBJ2-1	-	15	TRBV10-3	many	TGTGCCATCAGTGAGTCAGAGCCAACTTGGAATGAGCAGTTCTTC	CAISESEPTWNEQFF
TRBJ1-4	-	11	TRBV20-1	many	TGCAGTGCATATTCACGGGAAAAACTGTTTTTT	CSAYSREKLFF
TRBJ2-1	-	19	TRBV6-2/TRBV6-3	many	TGTGCCAGCAGTTACACTCCGGTGCGCGGACTAAGTGTAGGTGAACAGCAGTTCTTC	CASSYTPVRGLSVGEQQFF
TRBJ2-1	TRBD2	15	TRBV7-9	-	TGTGCCAGCAGCCCAGGACTAGCGGGACTGAATGAGCAGTTCTTC	CASSPGLAGLNEQFF
TRBJ1-5	-	15	TRBV10-3	many	TGTGCCATCAGCCCGATCGGGGACCCGAATCAGCCCCAGCATTTT	CAISPIGDPNQPQHF
TRBJ2-6	-	18	TRBV14	-	TGTGCCAGCAGCCAAGACGTGGCAGGACTCTCTGGGGCCAACGTCCTGACTTTC	CASSQDVAGLSGANVLTF
TRBJ2-1	TRBD2	15	TRBV24-1	many	TGTGCCACCAGTGGCTCAGCGGGAGCTCACAATGAGCAGTTCTTC	CATSGSAGAHNEQFF
TRBJ1-1	TRBD1	17	TRBV27	many	TGTGCCAGCAGTTCCTATAACAGGGGGCGGGGGGACACTGAAGCTTTCTTT	CASSSYNRGRGDTEAFF
TRBJ2-7	TRBD2	15	TRBV7-8	few	TGTGCCAGCAGCTTACTAGCGGGGGCCTTCTACGAGCAGTACTTC	CASSLLAGAFYEQYF
TRBJ1-4	TRBD1	13	TRBV7-9	-	TGTGCCAGCAGCTTCTACAGGGGTGAGAAACTGTTTTTT	CASSFYRGEKLFF
TRBJ2-5	-	17	TRBV7-2	-	TGTGCCAGCAGCCTCCAGAGCGGGCAGGGTCCCCAAGAGGCCCAGTACTTC	CASSLQSGQGPQEAQYF
TRBJ2-7	TRBD1	14	TRBV7-9	few	TGTGCCAGCAGCCAGGGACAGGGGGCGGGCGAGCAGTACTTC	CASSQGQGAGEQYF
TRBJ1-3	TRBD1	14	TRBV18	many	TGTGCCAGCTCACCCGGGACAGCTGGAAACACCATATATTTT	CASSPGTAGNTIYF
TRBJ1-5	TRBD1	18	TRBV12-5	many	TGTGCTAGTGGTTTGTTACTCCCGGGACAGGGGGTTGGTCAGCCCCAGCATTTT	CASGLLLPGQGVGQPQHF
TRBJ1-1	-	15	TRBV7-9	-	TGTGCCAGCAGCTTAAGGCCGGAGGTGAACACTGAAGCTTTCTTT	CASSLRPEVNTEAFF
TRBJ1-1	-	12	TRBV6-1	few	TGTGCCAGCGGATACGCTAACACTGAAGCTTTCTTT	CASGYANTEAFF
TRBJ1-4	TRBD1	16	TRBV28	-	TGTGCCAGCAGTTCTTTCGGCACAGGGGCGGATGAAAAACTGTTTTTT	CASSSFGTGADEKLFF
TRBJ2-3	TRBD2	15	TRBV7-8	-	TGTGCCAGCAGCGCCGCTAGCGGGGGGGGAGATACGCAGTATTTT	CASSAASGGGDTQYF